These T cell receptor beta chains were read from a single sample in a study of OX40 agonist ivuxolimab in advanced cancers. Repertoires were generated with immunoSEQ multiplex PCR, while TCRdb's copy carries only in-frame clones and drops some. The data show around 100,000 clones, around 93% seen once. The specimen was CD4+ or CD8+ T cells sorted from blood, collected in a trial of the OX40 agonist ivuxolimab. Receptors originate from an adult with an advanced solid tumor such as melanoma, head and neck, liver or kidney cancer. CDR3s include the opening cysteine and the closing phenylalanine or tryptophan. A D gene is named only where the DNA matches it firmly. Rows may omit the clone size; those that give it use once, few, many or a size class.

d_call	j_call	v_call	clone_size	cdr3_nt	cdr3_aa
-	TRBJ2-1	TRBV11-1	-	TGTGCCAGCAGCTTAACGATCTTGAGCTCCTACAATGAGCAGTTCTTC	CASSLTILSSYNEQFF
-	TRBJ2-2	TRBV5-1	-	TGCGCCAGCAGCTCACAGGGGAACACCGGGGAGCTGTTTTTT	CASSSQGNTGELFF
-	TRBJ2-7	TRBV6-1	-	TGTGCCAGCAGTGTAGGCGGGGAGTTGTACGAGCAGTACTTC	CASSVGGELYEQYF
-	TRBJ1-1	TRBV5-1	-	TGCGCCAGCAGACTGAACACTGAAGCTTTCTTT	CASRLNTEAFF
TRBD2	TRBJ2-7	TRBV6-5	-	TGTGCCAGCAGTGGCAGGGGAGCGGGGGGCTACGAGCAGTACTTC	CASSGRGAGGYEQYF
-	TRBJ1-3	TRBV5-5	-	TGTGCCAGCAGCTCCGGGGCCAAAGGAAACACCATATATTTT	CASSSGAKGNTIYF
-	TRBJ1-1	TRBV14	-	TGTGCCAGCAGCGCCTCGCGGGAAACTGAAGCTTTCTTT	CASSASRETEAFF
TRBD2	TRBJ2-7	TRBV5-1	-	TGCGCCAGCAGCAAAGGACTAGACCACGAGCAGTACTTC	CASSKGLDHEQYF
-	TRBJ1-2	TRBV5-4	-	TGTGCCAGCAGCTCGCCCGACGGGGGCTATGGCTACACCTTC	CASSSPDGGYGYTF
TRBD1	TRBJ2-7	TRBV6-5	once	TGTGCCAGCAGTTACTCGACCGGGACAGGGGGCCACGAGCAGTACTTC	CASSYSTGTGGHEQYF
-	TRBJ2-1	TRBV5-4	-	TGTGCCAGCAGCCCCGGGACCTTCGGCAATCCCTCCTACAATGAGCAGTTCTTC	CASSPGTFGNPSYNEQFF
-	TRBJ2-2	TRBV7-7	few	TGTGCTAGCAGCATTAACACCGGGGAGCTGTTTTTT	CASSINTGELFF
-	TRBJ1-3	TRBV2	-	TGTGCCAGCAGTGAAGTGCAGGACCTAAACACCATATATTTT	CASSEVQDLNTIYF
-	TRBJ1-4	TRBV7-2	-	TGTGCCAGCAGCTTGACCTTAGTTGCAACTAATGAAAAACTGTTTTTT	CASSLTLVATNEKLFF
-	TRBJ2-6	TRBV5-1	-	TGCGCCAGCAGCTTTGCTCAGAGCTCGAGGGCCAACGTCCTGACTTTC	CASSFAQSSRANVLTF
TRBD2	TRBJ2-1	TRBV5-4	-	TGTGCCAGCAGCTTGACTAGCGGGAGGGGCAATGAGCAGTTCTTC	CASSLTSGRGNEQFF
-	TRBJ2-7	TRBV28	once	TGTGCCAGCAGAGCCCTCTACGAGCAGTACTTC	CASRALYEQYF
TRBD1	TRBJ1-1	TRBV5-8	-	TGTGCCAGCAGCTTGGGGGACAGGGTAACTGAAGCTTTCTTT	CASSLGDRVTEAFF
-	TRBJ2-1	TRBV7-9	-	TGTGCCAGCAGCTTAGGTCTCGGAGATGGGCCACAGTTGATCAATGAGCAGTTCTTC	CASSLGLGDGPQLINEQFF